This T cell receptor beta chain was obtained from a study of T cells in Graves' hyperthyroidism and ophthalmopathy. The overall study: The authors collected peripheral blood at initial diagnosis, before any treatment.

Stable disease denoted Graves' hyperthyroidism without ophthalmopathy progression within 18 months. Patients aged 18 to 65 had newly diagnosed hyperthyroidism that had lasted under 2 months. Patients showing uncontrolled infection, other autoimmune disease, pregnancy or lactation were ineligible. RNA transcripts served as the template for amplifying TCR beta CDR3 regions. When the TCR CDR3 underwent first-round RT-PCR, the HTBI primer set was used. TCRdb itself ran the multiplex PCR reads through MiXCR, one entry per CDR3 protein. The table lists 340,000 or so distinct CDR3 sequences, 15% to 20% of them singletons, with 45% to 50% in the top ten. The TCR originated in a woman in her 50s with Graves' hyperthyroidism. Specimen: blood.

Written as DNA, the CDR3 is TGTGCCACCAGTGATCCAGGGGGCTCGAACACCGGGGAGCTGTTTTTT. Translating it yields CATSDPGGSNTGELFF. The chain couples TRBV24-1 to TRBJ2-2, with 8 bases identical to TRBD1. CDR1 KGHDR and CDR2 SFDVKD come from the germline V gene. This CDR3 spans 16 amino acids. The ends lost 3 bases at V and 0 bases at J; junction bases unmatched: 2.